The 10 T cell receptor beta chains presented below share a single source sample, sequenced in a study of blood T cell repertoires in COVID-19. Sequencing was performed with immunoSEQ multiplex PCR; in TCRdb, only in-frame clones are kept and a portion is missing. The sample lists approximately 190,000 clones; around 86% were seen once. Sequenced input: peripheral blood. These receptors were obtained from a woman aged 40 to 50 with acute or convalescent COVID-19.

This chain connects TRBV16 to TRBJ1-3, with TRBD1 as a possible D gene (6 bases). The CDR3 totals 16 residues. Germline V gene lookup returns CDR1 KGHSY and CDR2 FQNENV. With 4 bases removed from V and 2 bases from J, the gap between germline ends came to 15 bases. The CDR3 DNA follows: TGTGCCAGCAGCCCTTCACAGGGATCGGCTGGAAACACCATATATTTT. It specifies CASSPSQGSAGNTIYF.

This chain links TRBV24-1 with TRBJ2-1; 7 nucleotides agree with TRBD1. Germline values: CDR1 KGHDR, CDR2 SFDVKD. This CDR3 has 16 amino acids. Trimming took 2 bases from V and 0 from J; bases not matched to a gene: 3. This CDR3 reads CATSDSGTVSYNEQFF. In DNA, the CDR3 is TGTGCCACCAGTGATTCCGGGACAGTCTCCTACAATGAGCAGTTCTTC.

The gene calls are TRBV2 and TRBJ2-2, with TRBD1 identical over 11 bases. Looked up from germline, CDR1 is SNHLY and CDR2 is FYNNEI. V was clipped by 8 bases and J by 7 bases; unmatched bases: 6. The CDR3 length is 14 residues. This CDR3 reads CASFGTGGSGELFF. In DNA, the CDR3 is TGTGCCAGCTTCGGGACAGGGGGTAGCGGGGAGCTGTTTTTT.

The chain has TRBV10-1 and TRBJ2-7; D is unclear. This CDR3 is 11 amino acids long. The ends were cut back, 8 bases at V and 5 bases at J, with 10 bases in the middle. Per the germline V gene, CDR1 is WNHNN and CDR2 is SYGVQD (reference sequence). Written as DNA, the CDR3 is TGCGCCAGCGGCCCTTCTGACGAGCAGTACTTC. Protein sequence: CASGPSDEQYF.

The chain couples TRBV29-1 to TRBJ2-2, with 8 positions matching TRBD1. The germline CDR1 and CDR2 sequences are SQVTM and ANQGSEA. The CDR3 is 13 amino acids. V shed 3 bases, J shed 7 bases, and the junction held 4 bases outside the gene matches. In nucleotides, the CDR3 is TGCAGCGTTGACAGGGGGCAGGGCGGGGAGCTGTTTTTT. Residues: CSVDRGQGGELFF.

The gene calls are TRBV10-3 and TRBJ1-5, with D perhaps matching TRBD1 (5 bases). The CDR3 contains 12 residues. Germline V lookup: CDR1 ENHRY, CDR2 SYGVKD. The V and J ends lost 4 bases and 6 bases respectively, with 7 bases between them. The DNA of the CDR3 is TGTGCCATCAGTGCGGGGGGTCAGCCCCAGCATTTT. This sequence encodes CAISAGGQPQHF.

V gene TRBV7-2 combines with J gene TRBJ2-7; D perhaps matches TRBD2 (5 bases). V gave up 5 bases and J gave up 1 base, with 15 bases separating them. The CDR3 is made up of 15 amino acids. Germline V gene data show CDR1 as SGHTA and CDR2 as FQGNSA. The CDR3 nucleotides are TGTGCCAGCAGCGCGCGGGCGGGTGAGTCCTACGAGCAGTACTTC. Translated, it gives CASSARAGESYEQYF.

CDR3 loop: CASMSLAGGSSYNEQFF. The CDR3 nucleotides read TGTGCCAGCATGAGTCTAGCGGGAGGTAGCTCCTACAATGAGCAGTTCTTC. The rearrangement uses TRBV7-9 and TRBJ2-1; 11 nucleotides align to TRBD2. CDR1 and CDR2 (germline): SEHNR, FQNEAQ (reference sequence). This CDR3 spans 17 amino acids. J gave up 0 bases and V 7 bases, and 8 bases lay outside the gene matches.

This chain uses TRBV30 with TRBJ1-4, with D tentatively TRBD1 (6 bases). This CDR3 has 14 residues. Germline V gene data show CDR1 as GTSNPN and CDR2 as SVGIG (reference sequence). Between the trimmed V and J ends, which lost 5 bases and 8 bases, there was a span of 18 bases. CDR3 coding DNA: TGTGCCTGGGCCAGGGGAGGGCTTCGGGAAAAACTGTTTTTT. It yields the protein CAWARGGLREKLFF.

This clone was detected only once. CDR3 sequence (DNA): TGTGCCAGCAGTAACCCCAATACAGGGGATGAGCAGTTCTTC. Translation: CASSNPNTGDEQFF. The chain combines TRBV6-5 with TRBJ2-1; 7 bases line up with TRBD1. The CDR3 length is 14 residues. V gave up 5 bases and J gave up 8 bases; unmatched junction bases: 9. Looked up from germline, CDR1 is MNHEY and CDR2 is SVGAGI.